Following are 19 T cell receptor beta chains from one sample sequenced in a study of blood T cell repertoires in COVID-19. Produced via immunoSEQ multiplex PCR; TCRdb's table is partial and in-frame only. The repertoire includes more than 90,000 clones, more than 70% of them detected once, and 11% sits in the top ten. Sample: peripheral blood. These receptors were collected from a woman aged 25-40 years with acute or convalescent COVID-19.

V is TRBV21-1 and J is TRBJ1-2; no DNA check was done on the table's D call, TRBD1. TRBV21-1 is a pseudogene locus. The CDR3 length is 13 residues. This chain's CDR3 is CASTLDKPYGYTF. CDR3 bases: TGTGCCAGCACTCTGGACAAGCCATATGGCTACACCTTC.

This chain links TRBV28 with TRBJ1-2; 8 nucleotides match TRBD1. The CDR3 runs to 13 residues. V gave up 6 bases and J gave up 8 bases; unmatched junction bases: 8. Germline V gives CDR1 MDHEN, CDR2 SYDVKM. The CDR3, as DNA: TGTGCCAGCAGGCCACAGGGGGGCGTGGGCTACACCTTC. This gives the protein CASRPQGGVGYTF.

The CDR3 DNA is TGTGCCAGCAGCCCGGGGCGCGGGGATGAGCAGTTCTTC. Its translation: CASSPGRGDEQFF. This chain uses TRBV7-9 with TRBJ2-1; possible D gene TRBD2, 6 bases. CDR3 length: 13 residues. V lost 5 bases and J 8 bases, leaving 13 bases between the germline ends. Germline assignment: CDR1 SEHNR and CDR2 FQNEAQ (reference sequence).

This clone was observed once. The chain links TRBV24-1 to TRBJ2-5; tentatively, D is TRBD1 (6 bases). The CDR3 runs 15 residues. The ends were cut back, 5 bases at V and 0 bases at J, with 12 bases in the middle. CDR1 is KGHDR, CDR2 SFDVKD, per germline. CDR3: CATSGTGTNQETQYF. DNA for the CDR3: TGTGCCACCAGTGGTACCGGGACAAACCAAGAGACCCAGTACTTC.

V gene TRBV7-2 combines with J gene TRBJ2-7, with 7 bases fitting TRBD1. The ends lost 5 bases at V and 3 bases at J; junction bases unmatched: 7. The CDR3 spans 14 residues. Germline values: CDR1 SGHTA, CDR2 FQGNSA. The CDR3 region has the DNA TGTGCCAGCAGCCCACGACAGGGTTTCTACGAGCAGTACTTC. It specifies CASSPRQGFYEQYF.

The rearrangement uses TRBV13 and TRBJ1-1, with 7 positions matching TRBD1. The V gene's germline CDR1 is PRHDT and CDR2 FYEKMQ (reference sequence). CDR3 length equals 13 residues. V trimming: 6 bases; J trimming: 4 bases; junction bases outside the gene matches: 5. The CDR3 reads CASSSPGGTEAFF. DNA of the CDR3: TGTGCCAGCAGTTCACCAGGGGGCACTGAAGCTTTCTTT.

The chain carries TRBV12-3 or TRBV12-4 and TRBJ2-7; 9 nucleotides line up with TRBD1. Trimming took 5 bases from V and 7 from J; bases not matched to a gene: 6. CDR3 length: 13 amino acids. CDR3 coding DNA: TGTGCCAGCAGTCCACAGGGGGCGGTAGAGCAGTACTTC. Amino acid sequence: CASSPQGAVEQYF.

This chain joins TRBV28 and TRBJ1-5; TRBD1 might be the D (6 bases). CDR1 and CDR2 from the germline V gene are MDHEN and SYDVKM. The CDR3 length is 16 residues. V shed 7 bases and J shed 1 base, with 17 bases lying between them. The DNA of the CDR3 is TGTGCCAGCACCATAGCCCGAGGGGGAAGCAATCAGCCCCAGCATTTT. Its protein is CASTIARGGSNQPQHF.

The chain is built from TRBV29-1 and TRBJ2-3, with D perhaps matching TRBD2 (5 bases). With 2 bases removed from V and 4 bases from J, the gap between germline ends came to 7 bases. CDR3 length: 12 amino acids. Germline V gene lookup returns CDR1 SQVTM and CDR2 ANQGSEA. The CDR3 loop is CSVEIGADTQYF. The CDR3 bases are TGCAGCGTTGAAATCGGGGCAGATACGCAGTATTTT.

The DNA of the CDR3 is TGTGCCAGCTCATCGACTGATAATCAGCCCCAGCATTTT. It codes for CASSSTDNQPQHF. The chain recombines TRBV18 with TRBJ1-5; D uncertain. This CDR3 spans 13 amino acids. The ends were cut back, 5 bases at V and 4 bases at J, with 9 bases in the middle. Germline CDR1 KGHSH, CDR2 LQKENI.

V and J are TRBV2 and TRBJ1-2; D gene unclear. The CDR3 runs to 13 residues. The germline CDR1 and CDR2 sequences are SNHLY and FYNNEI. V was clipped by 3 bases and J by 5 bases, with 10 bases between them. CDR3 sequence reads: CASSEDFTYGYTF. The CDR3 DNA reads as TGTGCCAGCAGTGAGGACTTCACTTATGGCTACACCTTC.

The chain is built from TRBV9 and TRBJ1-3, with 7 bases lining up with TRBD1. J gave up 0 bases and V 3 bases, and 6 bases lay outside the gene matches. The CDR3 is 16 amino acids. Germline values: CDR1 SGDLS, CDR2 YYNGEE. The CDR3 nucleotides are TGTGCCAGCAGCGCCGGACAGGCCTCCTCTGGAAACACCATATATTTT. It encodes CASSAGQASSGNTIYF. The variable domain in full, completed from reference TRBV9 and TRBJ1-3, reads DSGVTQTPKHLITATGQRVTLRCSPRSGDLSVYWYQQSLDQGLQFLIQYYNGEERAKGNILERFSAQQFPDLHSELNLSSLELGDSALYFCASSAGQASSGNTIYFGEGSWLTVV.

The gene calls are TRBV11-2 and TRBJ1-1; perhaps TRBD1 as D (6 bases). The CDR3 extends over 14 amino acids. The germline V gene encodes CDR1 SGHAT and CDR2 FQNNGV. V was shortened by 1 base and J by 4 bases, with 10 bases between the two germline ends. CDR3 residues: CASSLGQGLTEAFF. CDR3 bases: TGTGCCAGCAGCTTAGGTCAGGGGCTCACTGAAGCTTTCTTT.

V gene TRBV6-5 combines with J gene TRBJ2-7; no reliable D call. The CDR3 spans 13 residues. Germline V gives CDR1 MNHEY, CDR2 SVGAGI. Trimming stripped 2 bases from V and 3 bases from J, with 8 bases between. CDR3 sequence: CASSYTQVYEQYF. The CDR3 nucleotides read TGTGCCAGCAGTTACACTCAGGTCTACGAGCAGTACTTC.

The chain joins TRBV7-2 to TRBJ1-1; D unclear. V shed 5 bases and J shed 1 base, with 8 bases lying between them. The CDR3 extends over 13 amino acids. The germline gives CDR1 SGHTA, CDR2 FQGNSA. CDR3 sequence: CASSPSQNTEAFF. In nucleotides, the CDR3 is TGTGCCAGCAGCCCCAGTCAGAACACTGAAGCTTTCTTT. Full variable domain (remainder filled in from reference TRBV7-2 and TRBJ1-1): GAGVSQSPSNKVTEKGKDVELRCDPISGHTALYWYRQSLGQGLEFLIYFQGNSAPDKSGLPSDRFSAERTGGSVSTLTIQRTQQEDSAVYLCASSPSQNTEAFFGQGTRLTVV.

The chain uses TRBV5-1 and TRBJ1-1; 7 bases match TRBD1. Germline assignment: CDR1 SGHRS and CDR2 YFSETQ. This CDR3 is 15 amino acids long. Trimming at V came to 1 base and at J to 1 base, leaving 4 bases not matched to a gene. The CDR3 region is CASSLPPGGNTEAFF. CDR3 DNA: TGCGCCAGCAGCTTGCCTCCAGGGGGGAACACTGAAGCTTTCTTT. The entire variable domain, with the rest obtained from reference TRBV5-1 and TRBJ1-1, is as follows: KAGVTQTPRYLIKTRGQQVTLSCSPISGHRSVSWYQQTPGQGLQFLFEYFSETQRNKGNFPGRFSGRQFSNSRSEMNVSTLELGDSALYLCASSLPPGGNTEAFFGQGTRLTVV.

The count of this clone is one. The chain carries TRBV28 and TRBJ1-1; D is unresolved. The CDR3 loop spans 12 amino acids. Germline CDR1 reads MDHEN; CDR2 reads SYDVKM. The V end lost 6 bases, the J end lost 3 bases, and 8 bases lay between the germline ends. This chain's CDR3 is CASSQRYTEAFF. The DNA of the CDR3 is TGTGCCAGCAGCCAGAGGTACACTGAAGCTTTCTTT.

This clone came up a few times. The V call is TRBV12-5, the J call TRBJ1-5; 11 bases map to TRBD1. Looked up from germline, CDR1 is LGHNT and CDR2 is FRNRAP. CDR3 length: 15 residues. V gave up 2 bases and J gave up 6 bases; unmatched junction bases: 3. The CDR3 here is CASGLLGQGAQPQHF. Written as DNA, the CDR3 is TGTGCTAGTGGTTTGCTCGGACAGGGGGCTCAGCCCCAGCATTTT.

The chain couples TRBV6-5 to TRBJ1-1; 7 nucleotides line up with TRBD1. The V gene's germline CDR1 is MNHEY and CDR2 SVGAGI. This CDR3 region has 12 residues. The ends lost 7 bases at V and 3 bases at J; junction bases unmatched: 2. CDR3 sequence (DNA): TGTGCCAGCACCACAGGGGACACTGAAGCTTTCTTT. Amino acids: CASTTGDTEAFF.